A selection of T cell receptor beta chains follows, all from one sample in a study of cytomegalovirus exposure and HLA in healthy donors. Only in-frame clones appear in the TCRdb table, and some are missing; sequencing was by immunoSEQ multiplex PCR. The sample has some 65,000 clones; 60% to 65% are singletons. Sequenced material: PBMCs. These receptors all come from a man under 40 in good health and CMV-seronegative. The CDR3 runs from the conserved cysteine through the conserved F or W. The D gene is left open where the match is weak. Expanded clones are given a class, and other clones once, few, many or no size at all.

TRBV11-3,TRBJ2-5,-,-,TGTGCCAGCAGCTTTAGCCGACAGCAAGAGACCCAGTACTTC,CASSFSRQQETQYF
TRBV7-2,TRBJ2-3,-,-,TGTGCCAGCAGCTTAGCGGGGGGGCGGGGAGATACGCAGTATTTT,CASSLAGGRGDTQYF
TRBV10-3,TRBJ2-7,-,-,TGTGCCATCAGTGGCGAGAGGGCAGGGGGGCGGTTAGAGCAGTACTTC,CAISGERAGGRLEQYF
TRBV18,TRBJ1-1,-,-,TGTGCCAGCTCACCCCCAGGGGCCAACACTGAAGCTTTCTTT,CASSPPGANTEAFF
TRBV29-1,TRBJ2-2,-,-,TGCAGCGTTGATCCCACAGGGATGGGGGAGCTGTTTTTT,CSVDPTGMGELFF
TRBV7-6,TRBJ1-5,TRBD1,few,TGTGCCAGCAGCATCCCCGGACAGGGGGGCGGCCAGCCCCAGCATTTT,CASSIPGQGGGQPQHF
TRBV27,TRBJ2-7,-,-,TGTGCCAGCTCCCCCTCCCCCGGGGCCTACGAGCAGTACTTC,CASSPSPGAYEQYF
TRBV30,TRBJ1-2,-,-,TGTGCCTCGGGACTTGGTTACACCTTC,CASGLGYTF
TRBV5-4,TRBJ2-3,-,-,TGTGCCAGCAGCTCCGGGGGTCCTCATAGCACAGATACGCAGTATTTT,CASSSGGPHSTDTQYF
TRBV29-1,TRBJ2-4,TRBD1,once,TGCAGCGTTGATCTTAGGGGGCGCGGGAACATTCAGTACTTC,CSVDLRGRGNIQYF
TRBV13,TRBJ2-1,-,-,TGTGCCAGCAGCCCACAGGCGACCTACAATGAGCAGTTCTTC,CASSPQATYNEQFF
TRBV7-9,TRBJ1-6,-,-,TGTGCCAGCAGCCCGAATTCACCCCTCCACTTT,CASSPNSPLHF
TRBV13,TRBJ1-2,-,-,TGTGCCAGCAGCTTAGAGAGTTATGGCTACACCTTC,CASSLESYGYTF
TRBV13,TRBJ1-1,TRBD1,-,TGTGCCAGCAGCTTCGGACAGGGGACGACTGAAGCTTTCTTT,CASSFGQGTTEAFF
TRBV6-5,TRBJ2-1,TRBD2,-,TGTGCCAGCAGTTATCAGACTAGCGGGGGGAATGAGCAGTTCTTC,CASSYQTSGGNEQFF
TRBV5-4,TRBJ2-3,TRBD2,-,TGTGCCAGCAGCTCAGCGGGGACAGATACGCAGTATTTT,CASSSAGTDTQYF
TRBV7-6,TRBJ1-6,TRBD1,-,TGTGCCAGCAGCTTAAGGGCCCAGGGGGTAGGCTATAATTCACCCCTCCACTTT,CASSLRAQGVGYNSPLHF
TRBV9,TRBJ1-3,-,-,TGTGCCAGCAGCCCCAATCGGGGCTCTGGAAACACCATATATTTT,CASSPNRGSGNTIYF
TRBV4-2,TRBJ1-5,-,-,TGTGCCAGCAGCCAAGATCTAGGGGCCCATCAGCCCCAGCATTTT,CASSQDLGAHQPQHF
TRBV4-1,TRBJ1-3,TRBD1,few,TGCGCCAGCAGCCAAGTCGGGACAGGGAACTCTGGAAACACCATATATTTT,CASSQVGTGNSGNTIYF
TRBV5-4,TRBJ1-2,-,-,TGTGCCAGCAGCTTCTCAGGGGGCTACACCTTC,CASSFSGGYTF
TRBV30,TRBJ2-3,TRBD2,once,TGTGCCTGGAGACGGAGGGTGACTAGCGGGGGTTGGAATACGCAGTATTTT,CAWRRRVTSGGWNTQYF
TRBV12-2,TRBJ1-2,-,-,TGTGCAAGTCGCATCACGACAGTCAACTATGGCTACACCTTC,CASRITTVNYGYTF
TRBV6-6,TRBJ2-7,-,few,TGTGCCAGCGGGCACCCCTACGAGCAGTACTTC,CASGHPYEQYF
TRBV5-1,TRBJ1-5,-,-,TGCGCCAGCAGCTTGGGAATAGGCAATCAGCCCCAGCATTTT,CASSLGIGNQPQHF
TRBV7-2,TRBJ1-2,TRBD1,-,TGTGCCAGCAGCTCACGAGGACAGGGGGCGCCTGGCTACACCTTC,CASSSRGQGAPGYTF
TRBV4-1,TRBJ1-5,-,few,TGCGCCAGCAGCCAAGTGATAGATCAGCCCCAGCATTTT,CASSQVIDQPQHF
TRBV6-1,TRBJ1-2,TRBD1,-,TGTGCCAGCAGTTTCCGACAGGGCGACTATGGCTACACCTTC,CASSFRQGDYGYTF
TRBV4-2,TRBJ2-7,TRBD2,few,TGTGCCAGCAGCCAAGGGACTAGCGGGGTGAACGAGCAGTACTTC,CASSQGTSGVNEQYF
TRBV7-2,TRBJ2-7,-,-,TGTGCCAGCAGCTTAGTGGCCGGGGACGAGCAGTACTTC,CASSLVAGDEQYF
TRBV11-2,TRBJ2-1,TRBD1,few,TGTGCCAGCAGCCTAGAGGGACAGGGCTACAATGAGCAGTTCTTC,CASSLEGQGYNEQFF
TRBV2,TRBJ2-7,-,few,TGTGCCAGCAGTGAAGGTGAGGTTTACGAGCAGTACTTC,CASSEGEVYEQYF
TRBV9,TRBJ1-1,TRBD1,-,TGTGCCAGCAGCGTAGACAGGGGGCACGGTGAAGCTTTCTTT,CASSVDRGHGEAFF
TRBV6-5,TRBJ1-4,-,-,TGTGCCAGCAGCCCCGAGGGGGAAGCTAATGAAAAACTGTTTTTT,CASSPEGEANEKLFF
TRBV25-1,TRBJ2-7,-,-,TGTGCCAGCAGCCTAGGAGGGACCTACGAGCAGTACTTC,CASSLGGTYEQYF
TRBV11-2,TRBJ1-5,TRBD1,-,TGTGCCAGCGGACAGGTAGATCAGCCCCAGCATTTT,CASGQVDQPQHF
TRBV29-1,TRBJ2-7,-,-,TGCAGCGTTGCTTGGCGGCAGACAGCCGGGGAGCAGTACTTC,CSVAWRQTAGEQYF
TRBV4-2,TRBJ2-5,-,-,TGTGCCAGCAGCCAATTAGGACTATGGGAGACCCAGTACTTC,CASSQLGLWETQYF
TRBV7-2,TRBJ1-4,TRBD1,-,TGTGCCAGCAGCATTGGAGGTCGACAGGGAGGAAAACTGTTTTTT,CASSIGGRQGGKLFF
TRBV19,TRBJ1-6,TRBD1,-,TGTGCCAGCCGAGACAGGGGTAATTCACCCCTCCACTTT,CASRDRGNSPLHF
TRBV5-1,TRBJ2-3,-,few,TGCGCCAGCAGCCCCGGACTCGTCACAGATACGCAGTATTTT,CASSPGLVTDTQYF
TRBV7-2,TRBJ2-3,-,-,TGTGCCAGCAGCCAAGGACTGAGCACAGATACGCAGTATTTT,CASSQGLSTDTQYF
TRBV29-1,TRBJ1-1,-,once,TGCAGCGTTGATGGGCTGGGGAGGGATACTGAAGCTTTCTTT,CSVDGLGRDTEAFF
TRBV6-1,TRBJ2-1,-,-,TGTGCCAGCCTGGTAACCAGCTCCTACAATGAGCAGTTCTTC,CASLVTSSYNEQFF
TRBV7-2,TRBJ2-3,-,few,TGTGCCAGCAGCTTAGAGCGGGTTACGCAGTATTTT,CASSLERVTQYF